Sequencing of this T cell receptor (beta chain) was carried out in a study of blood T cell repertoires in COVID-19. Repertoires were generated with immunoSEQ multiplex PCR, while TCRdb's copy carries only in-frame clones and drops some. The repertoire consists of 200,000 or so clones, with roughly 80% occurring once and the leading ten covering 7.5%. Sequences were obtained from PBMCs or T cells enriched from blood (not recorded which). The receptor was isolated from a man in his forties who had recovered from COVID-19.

CDR3 amino acids: CASTPPGLSLEQYF. CDR3 DNA sequence: TGCGCCAGCACTCCGCCGGGACTATCCCTCGAGCAGTACTTC. This sequence joins TRBV5-1 and TRBJ2-7; 7 bases align to TRBD2. CDR1 is SGHRS, CDR2 YFSETQ, per germline. V dropped 6 bases and J dropped 6; count of bases not matched to a gene: 12. This CDR3 contains 14 residues.